This T cell receptor (beta chain) originates from a study of T cell responses to AZD1222 COVID-19 vaccine. Study-level results: Receipt of two AZD1222 doses was followed by a rise in Spike-specific TCR breadth and depth. Every sample of the repertoires postdated the peak T cell response. Only five to seven individuals given AZD1222 were seropositive at baseline.

The CDR3 spans 15 residues. From germline, CDR1 is GTSNPN and CDR2 SVGIG (reference sequence). Trimming cost V 4 bases and J 8 bases, with 23 bases left between them. Concerning this clone itself: Its target is unknown.

Generated by immunoSEQ multiplex PCR, the TCRdb table keeps only in-frame clones and is missing some. The table has 140,000 to 150,000 clones, about nine tenths seen once; the top ten hold about 3%. The sequencing here drew on peripheral blood, taken on day 0 of MenACWY control vaccination. This receptor was taken from an adult in good health. V usage is TRBV30 and J usage is TRBJ1-1; D is perhaps TRBD1 (6 bases). The CDR3 loop reads CAWTDLIQGRGEAFF. CDR3 bases: TGTGCCTGGACGGACCTGATACAGGGCCGGGGAGAAGCTTTCTTT.